Sequencing of this T cell receptor (beta chain) was carried out in a study of cytomegalovirus exposure and HLA in healthy donors (dated by TCRdb to the late 2010s). Notes on the research overall: An earlier analysis of some 600 of the donors reported under 300 Gb of sequence data and 95 million to 120 million unique TCR beta sequences obtained from about 180 million T cells. Among about 400 genotyped donors of the cohort, an average of roughly 230,000 unique TCR beta nucleotide sequences was sequenced per donor, of which 15% to 20% were non-productive. A separate validation cohort of roughly 110 different subjects was used in addition to the 666-subject first cohort. Because of strong linkage in the cohort, four or five DR-DQ haplotypes were treated as single units for association and clustering. High-throughput TCR immunosequencing, statistical association of individual TCRs with disease status, and machine learning were combined to predict cytomegalovirus infection status. Class I and class II HLA loci were covered by the typing at four-digit resolution. The genetic ancestry cluster associated with self-reported Caucasian donors included around four fifths of the 350 to 500 genotyped donors. The later analysis used no new phenotypic data to find candidate immune exposures, relying instead on TCR beta sequences and their occurrence across donors. The number of typed donors differed by locus: 629-630 for A, B, C, DRB1 and DQB1; 522 for DQA1; 606 for DPA1; and around 450 for DPB1. To decide whether each TCR beta V gene segment behaved as functional or pseudogenic, an earlier analysis of some 600 of the donors relied on high-throughput TCR beta sequencing. A later analysis re-analyzed previously published TCR beta repertoires from approximately 700 donors and added high-resolution HLA genotyping to study TCR occurrence patterns. The study aimed to test whether cataloging public T cell receptors could reveal signatures of past pathogen exposure. An early release covering approximately 600 HLA-typed donors comprised around 300 gigabases of sequencing data and approximately 80 million unique TCR sequences. In a later genetic analysis, genome-wide SNP genotypes for about 55% of the roughly 670 donors were used, and that subset was treated as a discovery cohort. All discovery cohort repertoires had been generated using a single sequencing platform. Using immunosequencing, the study profiled T cell repertoires from some 670 subjects and related those repertoires to cytomegalovirus serostatus. Donor age, sex, ethnicity and CMV serostatus were compiled alongside the repertoire data.

The CDR1 and CDR2 encoded by the germline V gene are MGHRA and YSYEKL. There are 18 amino acids in the CDR3, from cysteine to phenylalanine inclusive. Only the CDR3 portion is preserved as DNA: 54 bases, with reading frame beginning at the first base. V is trimmed back by 0 bases and J by 3 bases, and the junction contains 1 base that no gene match accounts for. What the study reported, not specific to this receptor: The sequencing pipeline was judged likely to have produced a cluster of highly shared sequence variants as a technical artifact. The authors suggested that the approach could potentially be extended to other disease states and immunological phenotypes. In a later analysis, HLA-associated TCR beta chains showed more clonal expansion and lower generation probabilities than non-associated chains that were equally common. Three of the identified cytomegalovirus-associated TCR beta chains were confirmed in vitro to be specific for cytomegalovirus antigens. Around 16 rarely observed V segments, including chromosome 9 orphons, were excluded from the earlier analysis of just under 600 of the donors because counts were too low. Several of the top co-occurrence clusters appeared to be linked to parvovirus B19, influenza, CMV and Epstein-Barr virus, according to a later analysis. This cohort had only TCR beta chains sequenced, and the lack of alpha or paired-chain data limited which features could be detected. A further reported finding was that TCR beta sequences accurately predicted the HLA-A and HLA-B alleles for most subjects in the first cohort. In a later analysis, the rate of TCR association differed among HLA loci, with DRB1 alleles having the most associated TCRs and HLA-C alleles having the fewest. In a later genetic analysis, fewer N-insertions in productive TCRs were reported among donors in an Asian-associated ancestry cluster than the approximately 630-donor mean. Because HLA typing was unavailable for some donors at each locus, only the typed subset was used in association tests. A later analysis associated 17,000 or so TCR beta sequences with specific HLA alleles at a false discovery rate of 0.05. Correlated functional status among segregating V segments might be attributable to linkage disequilibrium, but an unknown experimental factor could not be ruled out. Some IMGT-functional V segments, including TRBV6-2 and TRBV6-3, could not be told apart with the 87-base-pair reads, so those segments were excluded. In a later genetic analysis, a missense DCLRE1C variant was associated with V-gene and J-gene trimming of TCR beta chains, and the association was replicated in an independent cohort. Most TCR sequences were observed very rarely across donors, whereas some public TCRs were present in many individuals. The study gave a list of 150 to 200 TCR beta chains associated with cytomegalovirus. Roughly uniform sequencing depth across donors was assumed in presence/absence analyses, although this assumption may not hold. Broadly in line with IMGT annotations, most TCR beta V segments showed up in productive rearrangements about 87% or about 30% of the time in an earlier analysis of several hundred of the donors. The classifier was reported to diagnose cytomegalovirus status with high specificity and sensitivity in both the original and validation cohorts. A later analysis found that most CMV-associated TCR beta chains appeared HLA-restricted, with HLA associations seemingly driven largely by CMV exposure. For the cohort, immune exposure information was limited to CMV serostatus. Strong co-occurrence of HLA alleles, especially DR and DQ, made assigning TCR associations to individual alleles difficult.

In the case of this clone: Its antigen remains undetermined. No clone much larger than this one lies a single base away; base qualities are absent. The same CDR3 is also encoded by other DNA sequences in this sample.

The library was obtained by the immunoSEQ multiplex PCR assay. A mixture of 60 forward primers for TCR Vbeta segments and 13 reverse primers for TCR Jbeta segments was used in the multiplex PCR. A multiplex PCR assay on genomic DNA amplified the CDR3 region of rearranged TCR beta genes. The Illumina HiSeq System was used to sequence the amplified TCR beta libraries as 87-base-pair reads. The original methods were these. A later analysis counted about 82 million unique TCR beta chains across the roughly 700 repertoires, and some 12 million of these chains were shared by at least two donors. To remove PCR and sequencing errors, raw reads were error-corrected and collapsed into unique sequences using a nearest-neighbor algorithm that merged closely related sequences. CDR3 sequences were aligned to IMGT reference sequences to assign V, D and J gene segments. For a sequence to be retained, a match of at least six nucleotides was required to both a V gene segment and a J gene segment. A rearrangement was called productive if the CDR3 had no stop codons and remained in frame with V and J, and every other rearrangement was called non-productive. CDR3 was defined according to IMGT convention as the region running from the second conserved V-encoded cysteine to the conserved J-encoded phenylalanine. The earlier analysis of about 610 of the donors excluded sequences that lacked an unambiguous match to a single V gene segment. In an earlier analysis of approximately 590 of the donors, V segments were called functional above 56.7% productive rearrangements and were called segregating when the between-donor standard deviation exceeded 5%. A statistical classification framework was built for diagnosing cytomegalovirus status from the catalog of TCR beta chain sequences. A later analysis assigned V and J genes by comparing TCR nucleotide sequences with IMGT/GENE-DB human TR gene sequences. The TCRdist pipeline was used in a later analysis to assign CDR3 sequences and most-parsimonious VDJ recombination scenarios. A later analysis defined each TCR beta chain by its CDR3 amino acid sequence plus V-gene family, and excluded reads lacking a unique V-gene family. To address suspected cross-contamination and a sequencing artifact, a later analysis removed several hundred highly shared, low-generation-probability nucleotide sequences. A later analysis calculated a clonal expansion index for each public chain from normalized within-repertoire ranks of inferred template counts. A later analysis computed generation probabilities with a VDJ recombination model fitted to out-of-frame rearrangements, and checked the results against IGoR. Hypergeometric tests were used in a later analysis to score TCR-TCR, TCR-HLA and TCR-CMV co-occurrence, with a repertoire-size bias correction applied to the TCR pairs. In a later analysis, false discovery rates were estimated by permuting HLA or CMV assignments 20 times. In a later analysis, co-occurring TCRs were grouped using DBSCAN, with TCRdist sequence similarity added in when clustering inside HLA-allele-positive subsets. For co-occurrence clustering, repertoires with fewer than 30,000 or more than 120,000 public chains were excluded, along with four or five repertoires with anomalous nucleotide sharing. Held by TCRdb, this immuneACCESS table contains in-frame sequences only and omits some clones. Under half of the omission traces to an unresolved V gene where checked; the cause of the rest is unknown. That table gives V, J and clone size, and the DNA gave D and trimming. The sample profile shows 150,000 to 200,000 clones; 82% of them were found once. The top ten constitute roughly 0.99% of the sample.

The cohort comprised hundreds of healthy bone marrow donors. At the time of sampling, all cohort members were nominally healthy, though unrecorded immune exposures were likely present. The donor tested CMV seropositive, placing the donor among the roughly 270 seropositive members of the cohort. A peripheral blood sample was provided by each donor, and peripheral blood mononuclear cells were used for TCR beta sequencing. Genomic DNA was extracted from the blood cell samples with the Qiagen DNeasy Blood Extraction Kit. The clonotype comes from a girl aged 2 to 10 in good health and CMV-seropositive. Sequencing input: PBMCs. Recombination connected TRBV4-1 to TRBJ2-2, and 16 junctional nucleotides match TRBD2. Read as DNA, the sequence is TGCGCCAGCAGCCAAGAGGGACTAGCGGGAGGGGACACCGGGGAGCTGTTTTTT. It encodes CASSQEGLAGGDTGELFF.